The 21 T cell receptor beta chains in this list originate from one sample, sequenced in a study of T cells after yellow fever vaccination. TCRdb re-analysed the 5' RACE reads in MiXCR, keeping a single row per CDR3 protein. The sample includes hundreds of thousands of distinct CDR3 sequences, more than 5.5% of them seen just once. The sequences come from PBMCs, collected 5 days after the yellow fever booster vaccination. All receptors come from a man aged 25 to 45 who received the YFV17D yellow fever vaccine.

The rearrangement joins TRBV20-1 to TRBJ2-3; 12 bases match TRBD2. The germline V gene encodes CDR1 DFQATT and CDR2 SNEGSKA (reference sequence). V was pared by 5 bases and J by 4 bases, with 10 bases of the junction left unmatched. This CDR3 is built from 16 residues. Written as DNA, the CDR3 is TGCAGTGCTCCACCCCGGACTAGCGGGATACCAGATACGCAGTATTTT. This gives the protein CSAPPRTSGIPDTQYF.

This clonotype has ten or more counts. The chain carries TRBV4-3 and TRBJ2-1, with unresolved D. Trimming stripped 0 bases from V and 8 bases from J, with 17 bases between. This CDR3 spans 16 amino acids. The germline V gene encodes CDR1 LGHNA and CDR2 YSLEER. The DNA of the CDR3 is TGCGCCAGCAGCCAAGATTTCCTCCCCCAGATTGATGAGCAGTTCTTC. It encodes CASSQDFLPQIDEQFF.

This clonotype was observed many times. This chain joins TRBV5-1 and TRBJ2-5; 8 bases agree with TRBD1. Looked up from germline, CDR1 is SGHRS and CDR2 is YFSETQ. V gave up 3 bases and J gave up 2 bases; unmatched junction bases: 3. This CDR3 contains 14 residues. Here the CDR3 DNA reads TGCGCCAGCAGCTCGACAGGGGTTCAAGAGACCCAGTACTTC. Residues: CASSSTGVQETQYF.

This clonotype is labeled medium-sized (0.01 to 0.1%). The chain links TRBV11-2 to TRBJ2-3; D unclear. The germline V gene has CDR1 SGHAT and CDR2 FQNNGV. Trimming removed 1 base at V and 4 bases at J, with 9 bases between. The CDR3 totals 14 residues. CDR3 DNA sequence: TGTGCCAGCAGCTTAGGGGCAGTTGCAGATACGCAGTATTTT. Its protein is CASSLGAVADTQYF.

This clonotype was detected only a few times. The V call is TRBV30, the J call TRBJ2-1, with TRBD2 matching over 10 bases. The CDR3 runs 14 residues. V gave up 4 bases and J gave up 8 bases; unmatched junction bases: 8. The germline CDR1 and CDR2 sequences are GTSNPN and SVGIG (reference sequence). This CDR3 reads CAWNPAGGLHEQFF. The CDR3 coding sequence is TGTGCCTGGAATCCAGCGGGAGGGCTTCATGAGCAGTTCTTC.

Here the CDR3 DNA reads TGCAGTGCTAGCCCTCTCAATCAGCCCCAGCATTTT. This translates into CSASPLNQPQHF. The V gene is TRBV20-1, the J gene TRBJ1-5; D is unclear. Germline CDR1 and CDR2: DFQATT and SNEGSKA (reference sequence). V lost 3 bases and J lost 3, with 6 bases in between. The CDR3 consists of 12 residues.

In its sample, this clonotype was seen a few times. Here the CDR3 DNA reads TGTGCCAGCAGCTCCCAAGGGGGGATCACTGAAGCTTTCTTT. Translation gives CASSSQGGITEAFF. V usage is TRBV7-2 and J usage is TRBJ1-1; D is perhaps TRBD1 (6 bases). The CDR3 is 14 residues long. Germline CDR1 reads SGHTA; CDR2 reads FQGNSA. Trimming stripped 4 bases from V and 4 bases from J, with 13 bases between.

This clonotype was seen many times. The chain joins TRBV7-2 to TRBJ2-3; D may be TRBD1 (6 bases). This CDR3 contains 14 residues. The V end lost 5 bases, the J end lost 2 bases, and 11 bases lay between the germline ends. Germline loops: CDR1 SGHTA, CDR2 FQGNSA. CDR3 in DNA: TGTGCCAGCAGCGAACAGGGAGTCACAGATACGCAGTATTTT. Translating it yields CASSEQGVTDTQYF.

This clonotype was observed at least ten times. V is TRBV12-3 or TRBV12-4 and J is TRBJ2-3, with TRBD1 identical over 8 bases. The V gene end was trimmed by 4 bases and the J gene end by 8 bases; junction bases not matched to a gene: 2. The CDR3 extends over 12 amino acids. CDR3 protein: CASSYGQGTQYF. The CDR3 nucleotides read TGTGCCAGCAGTTATGGACAGGGTACGCAGTATTTT.

Here the CDR3 reads CSAQRDGGNTIYF. As DNA, the CDR3 is TGCAGTGCTCAACGGGACGGTGGAAACACCATATATTTT. The gene calls are TRBV20-1 and TRBJ1-3; D perhaps matches TRBD1 (5 bases). V was cut by 5 bases and J by 3 bases, with 11 bases left in between. This CDR3 region has 13 residues. Germline V gives CDR1 DFQATT, CDR2 SNEGSKA (reference sequence).

This rearrangement joins TRBV20-1 to TRBJ2-1, with TRBD2 matching 8 bases. Losses at the gene ends were 5 bases for V and 7 bases for J; bases not matched to a gene: 13. Germline V gene data show CDR1 as DFQATT and CDR2 as SNEGSKA (reference sequence). The CDR3 has 15 amino acids. CDR3 coding DNA: TGCAGTGCTTCCCGGCCCAGCGGGAGTAAGAATGAGCAGTTCTTC. Protein: CSASRPSGSKNEQFF.

At least ten counts were recorded for this clonotype. The chain links TRBV6-2 or TRBV6-3 to TRBJ2-2, with TRBD2 matching over 10 bases. The CDR3 length is 16 residues. From germline, CDR1 is MNHEY and CDR2 SVGEGT. The V segment lost 2 bases and the J segment 4 bases; nucleotides outside the gene matches: 4. CDR3: CASSYTSGKPTGELFF. In nucleotides, the CDR3 is TGTGCCAGCAGTTACACTAGCGGGAAACCCACCGGGGAGCTGTTTTTT.

This clonotype was picked up many times. The chain has TRBV6-5 and TRBJ2-3; TRBD2 is a possible D gene (6 bases). Germline V lookup: CDR1 MNHEY, CDR2 SVGAGI. This CDR3 has 13 residues. Trimming removed 7 bases at V and 4 bases at J, with 12 bases between. CDR3 bases: TGTGCCAGCAATCCCTCGGGGGCAGATACGCAGTATTTT. Its translation: CASNPSGADTQYF.

The chain employs TRBV7-2 and TRBJ2-3; D call uncertain. This CDR3 region has 15 residues. Trimming took 1 base from V and 0 from J, leaving 8 bases between them. CDR1 and CDR2 from the germline V gene are SGHTA and FQGNSA. In nucleotides, the CDR3 is TGTGCCAGCAGCTTAGACTTCGGTAGCACAGATACGCAGTATTTT. Translation: CASSLDFGSTDTQYF.

This clonotype was recorded many times. The J gene is TRBJ2-7, the V gene TRBV5-5; the D is unclear. CDR1 and CDR2 (germline): SGHKS, YYEKEE (reference sequence). There are 15 residues in the CDR3. V lost 4 bases and J lost 0, with 14 bases in between. CDR3 coding DNA: TGTGCCAGCAGCCCGCAGATAGGCGCCTCCTACGAGCAGTACTTC. It is translated as CASSPQIGASYEQYF.

The chain combines TRBV7-2 with TRBJ2-7; 11 nucleotides agree with TRBD2. The CDR3 runs to 15 residues. Per germline, CDR1 SGHTA and CDR2 FQGNSA. V trimming: 5 bases; J trimming: 3 bases; junction bases outside the gene matches: 6. The chain's CDR3 is CASSASSGRNYEQYF. The CDR3, as DNA: TGTGCCAGCAGCGCCTCTAGCGGGAGGAACTACGAGCAGTACTTC.

This chain joins TRBV5-6 and TRBJ2-7; the match to TRBD2 covers 15 bases. Germline lookup yields CDR1 SGHDT and CDR2 YYEEEE. This CDR3 contains 13 residues. V lost 6 bases to trimming and J lost 7 bases; unmatched junction nucleotides: 2. The CDR3, as DNA: TGTGCCAGCATCGGGACTAGCGGGAGGGAGCAGTACTTC. This encodes CASIGTSGREQYF.

This clonotype was detected only a few times. CDR3: CASGLSEALAQYF. In DNA form, the CDR3 reads TGTGCTAGTGGTTTGTCGGAGGCTTTAGCGCAGTATTTT. The V call is TRBV12-5, the J call TRBJ2-3; D might be TRBD2 (5 bases). Germline assignment: CDR1 LGHNT and CDR2 FRNRAP. This CDR3 contains 13 residues. The germline V and J ends were trimmed by 2 bases and 10 bases, with 13 bases remaining between them.

This clonotype was recorded many times. Here the CDR3 reads CASSRNGLAGGPYEQYF. DNA of the CDR3: TGTGCCAGCAGCCGAAACGGACTAGCGGGGGGACCCTACGAGCAGTACTTC. This chain uses TRBV3-1 with TRBJ2-7; 14 bases are shared with TRBD2. After removal of 4 bases from V and 2 bases from J, the junction contained 7 bases not matched to a gene. The CDR3 spans 17 residues. Germline CDR1 reads LGHDT; CDR2 reads YNNKEL (reference sequence).

The J gene is TRBJ2-7, the V gene TRBV18; D may match TRBD1 or TRBD2 (6 bases each). Between the trimmed V and J ends, which lost 2 bases and 7 bases, there was a span of 15 bases. The V gene's germline CDR1 is KGHSH and CDR2 LQKENI. The CDR3 extends over 14 amino acids. CDR3 sequence: CASSPAGQGREQYF. The CDR3, as DNA: TGTGCCAGCTCACCAGCGGGGCAGGGGAGGGAGCAGTACTTC.

This chain connects TRBV7-2 to TRBJ2-5; D possibly corresponds to TRBD1 (6 bases). Germline loops: CDR1 SGHTA, CDR2 FQGNSA. The CDR3 consists of 14 residues. With 1 base removed from V and 4 bases from J, the gap between germline ends came to 10 bases. The CDR3 reads CASSLGKGGETQYF. CDR3 in DNA: TGTGCCAGCAGCTTAGGCAAAGGGGGAGAGACCCAGTACTTC.